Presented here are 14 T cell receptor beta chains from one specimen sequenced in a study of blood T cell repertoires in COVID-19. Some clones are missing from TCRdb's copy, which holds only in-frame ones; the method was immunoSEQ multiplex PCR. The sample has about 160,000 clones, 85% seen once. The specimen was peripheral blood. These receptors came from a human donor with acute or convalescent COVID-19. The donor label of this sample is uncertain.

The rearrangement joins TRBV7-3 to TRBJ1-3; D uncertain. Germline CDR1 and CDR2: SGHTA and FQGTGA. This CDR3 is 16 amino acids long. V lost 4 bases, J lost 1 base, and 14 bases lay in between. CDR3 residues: CASSSGRTPSGNTIYF. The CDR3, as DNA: TGTGCCAGCAGCTCCGGACGGACTCCGTCTGGAAACACCATATATTTT.

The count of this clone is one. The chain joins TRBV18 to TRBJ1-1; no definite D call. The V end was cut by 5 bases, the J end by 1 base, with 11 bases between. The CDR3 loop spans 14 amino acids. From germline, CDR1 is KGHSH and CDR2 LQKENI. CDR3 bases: TGTGCCAGCTCAGATATCGGCGGGAACACTGAAGCTTTCTTT. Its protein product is CASSDIGGNTEAFF.

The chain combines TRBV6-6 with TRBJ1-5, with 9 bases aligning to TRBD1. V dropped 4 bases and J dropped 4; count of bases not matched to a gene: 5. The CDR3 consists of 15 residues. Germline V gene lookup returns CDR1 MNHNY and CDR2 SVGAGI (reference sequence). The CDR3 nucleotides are TGTGCCAGCAGTTCAGGCGGACAGGGGAATCAGCCCCAGCATTTT. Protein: CASSSGGQGNQPQHF.

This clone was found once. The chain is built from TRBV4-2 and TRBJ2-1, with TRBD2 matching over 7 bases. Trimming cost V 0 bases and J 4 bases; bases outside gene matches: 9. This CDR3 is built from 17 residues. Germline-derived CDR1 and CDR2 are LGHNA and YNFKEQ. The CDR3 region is CASSQDMATSIYNEQFF. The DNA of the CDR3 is TGTGCCAGCAGCCAAGATATGGCGACTAGCATATACAATGAGCAGTTCTTC.

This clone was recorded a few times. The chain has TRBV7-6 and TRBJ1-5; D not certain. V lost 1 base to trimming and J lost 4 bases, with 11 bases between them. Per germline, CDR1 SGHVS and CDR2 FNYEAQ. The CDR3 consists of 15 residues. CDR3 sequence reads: CASSLDGGYNQPQHF. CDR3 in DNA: TGTGCCAGCAGCTTAGACGGCGGGTATAATCAGCCCCAGCATTTT.

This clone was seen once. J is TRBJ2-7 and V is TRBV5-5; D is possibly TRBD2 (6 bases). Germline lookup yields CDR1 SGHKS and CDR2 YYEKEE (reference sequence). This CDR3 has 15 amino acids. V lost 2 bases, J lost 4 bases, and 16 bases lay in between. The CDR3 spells CASSFEGGDVYEQYF. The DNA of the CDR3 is TGTGCCAGCAGCTTTGAAGGAGGGGATGTATACGAGCAGTACTTC. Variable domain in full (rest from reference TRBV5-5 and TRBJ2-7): DAGVTQSPTHLIKTRGQQVTLRCSPISGHKSVSWYQQVLGQGPQFIFQYYEKEERGRGNFPDRFSARQFPNYSSELNVNALLLGDSALYLCASSFEGGDVYEQYFGPGTRLTVT.

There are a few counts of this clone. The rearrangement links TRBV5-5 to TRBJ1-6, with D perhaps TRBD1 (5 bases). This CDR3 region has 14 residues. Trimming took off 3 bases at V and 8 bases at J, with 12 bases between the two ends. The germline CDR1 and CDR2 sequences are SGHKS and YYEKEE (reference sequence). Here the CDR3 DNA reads TGTGCCAGCAGCTGGGACGGGGGGGATTCACCCCTCCACTTT. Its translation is CASSWDGGDSPLHF. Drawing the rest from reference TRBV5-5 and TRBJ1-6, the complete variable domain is DAGVTQSPTHLIKTRGQQVTLRCSPISGHKSVSWYQQVLGQGPQFIFQYYEKEERGRGNFPDRFSARQFPNYSSELNVNALLLGDSALYLCASSWDGGDSPLHFGNGTRLTVT.

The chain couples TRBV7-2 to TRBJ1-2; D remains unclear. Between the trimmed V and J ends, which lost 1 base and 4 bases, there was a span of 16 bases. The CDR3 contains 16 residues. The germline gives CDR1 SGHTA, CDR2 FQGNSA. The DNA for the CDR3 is TGTGCCAGCAGCTTAGATGTCGTCTACCCTGGCTATGGCTACACCTTC. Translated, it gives CASSLDVVYPGYGYTF.

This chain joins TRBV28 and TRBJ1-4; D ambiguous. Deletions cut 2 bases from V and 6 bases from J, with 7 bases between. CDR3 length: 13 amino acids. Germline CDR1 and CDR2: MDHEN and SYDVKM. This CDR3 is CASSLRGYEKLFF. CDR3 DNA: TGTGCCAGCAGTTTACGCGGTTATGAAAAACTGTTTTTT. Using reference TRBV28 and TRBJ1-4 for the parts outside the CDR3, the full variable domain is DVKVTQSSRYLVKRTGEKVFLECVQDMDHENMFWYRQDPGLGLRLIYFSYDVKMKEKGDIPEGYSVSREKKERFSLILESASTNQTSMYLCASSLRGYEKLFFGSGTQLSVL.

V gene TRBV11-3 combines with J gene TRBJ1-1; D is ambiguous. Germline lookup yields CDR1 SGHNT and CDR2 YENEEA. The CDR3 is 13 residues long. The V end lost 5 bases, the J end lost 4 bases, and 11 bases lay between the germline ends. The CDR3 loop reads CASSARVPTEAFF. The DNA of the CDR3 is TGTGCCAGCAGCGCCCGGGTACCCACTGAAGCTTTCTTT. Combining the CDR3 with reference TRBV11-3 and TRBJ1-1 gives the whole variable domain EAGVVQSPRYKIIEKKQPVAFWCNPISGHNTLYWYLQNLGQGPELLIRYENEEAVDDSQLPKDRFSAERLKGVDSTLKIQPAELGDSAVYLCASSARVPTEAFFGQGTRLTVV.

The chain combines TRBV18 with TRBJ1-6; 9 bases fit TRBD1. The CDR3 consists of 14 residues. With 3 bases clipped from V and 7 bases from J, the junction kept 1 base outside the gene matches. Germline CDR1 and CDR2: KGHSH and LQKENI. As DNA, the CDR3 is TGTGCCAGCTCACCGGACAGGGGAAATTCACCCCTCCACTTT. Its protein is CASSPDRGNSPLHF.

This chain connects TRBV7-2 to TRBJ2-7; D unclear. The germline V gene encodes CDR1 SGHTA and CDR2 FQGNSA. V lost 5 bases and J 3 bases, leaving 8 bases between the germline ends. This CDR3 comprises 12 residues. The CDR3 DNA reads TGTGCCAGCAGCGGCACAAACTACGAGCAGTACTTC. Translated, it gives CASSGTNYEQYF.

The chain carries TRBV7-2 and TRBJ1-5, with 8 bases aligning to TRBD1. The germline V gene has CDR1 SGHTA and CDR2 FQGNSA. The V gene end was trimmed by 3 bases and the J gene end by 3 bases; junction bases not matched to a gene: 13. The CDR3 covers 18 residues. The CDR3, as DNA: TGTGCCAGCAGCTTCGTCGGGACAGGAACCGCCAACAATCAGCCCCAGCATTTT. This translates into CASSFVGTGTANNQPQHF. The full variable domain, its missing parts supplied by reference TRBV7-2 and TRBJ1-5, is GAGVSQSPSNKVTEKGKDVELRCDPISGHTALYWYRQSLGQGLEFLIYFQGNSAPDKSGLPSDRFSAERTGGSVSTLTIQRTQQEDSAVYLCASSFVGTGTANNQPQHFGDGTRLSIL.

The CDR3 DNA reads as TGTGCCAGCAATAAGGGGAAAGAGACCCAGTACTTC. Translated: CASNKGKETQYF. This chain links TRBV2 with TRBJ2-5, with a tentative D call TRBD1 (5 bases). Germline lookup yields CDR1 SNHLY and CDR2 FYNNEI. The CDR3 extends over 12 amino acids. Between the trimmed V and J ends, which lost 7 bases and 3 bases, there was a span of 9 bases. Based on the CDR3 plus reference TRBV2 and TRBJ2-5, the full variable domain is EPEVTQTPSHQVTQMGQEVILRCVPISNHLYFYWYRQILGQKVEFLVSFYNNEISEKSEIFDDQFSVERPDGSNFTLKIRSTKLEDSAMYFCASNKGKETQYFGPGTRLLVL.